This TCR beta chain was captured by sequencing in a study of blood T cell repertoires in COVID-19. Study-level information: T cells, B-cell-depleted T cells, or PBMCs provided the cDNA or gDNA that served as material.

CDR1 and CDR2 (germline): ENHRY, SYGVKD. V dropped 3 bases and J dropped 0; count of bases not matched to a gene: 2. This CDR3 region has 16 residues. Profiling relied on immunoSEQ multiplex PCR, and the TCRdb table lists in-frame clones only, not all of them. The sample yields 80,000 to 100,000 clones, roughly nine tenths seen once. The genes are TRBV10-3 and TRBJ2-4, with 10 nucleotides matching TRBD2. The specimen was peripheral blood. The TCR originated in a human donor with active COVID-19. The donor label of this sample is uncertain. Here the CDR3 DNA reads TGTGCCATCAGTGAAAGCGGGGGGGTAGCCAAAAACATTCAGTACTTC. Its translation is CAISESGGVAKNIQYF.